Shown below are 5 T cell receptor beta chains from a single sample sequenced in a study of cytomegalovirus exposure and HLA in healthy donors. Method: immunoSEQ multiplex PCR; TCRdb's copy keeps in-frame clones and lacks some. The sample consists of around 220,000 clones, approximately 80% of them appearing once. Specimen: PBMCs. The receptors shown here come from a woman aged 30 to 39 in good health and CMV-seropositive.

This chain links TRBV4-3 with TRBJ2-2; 8 positions agree with TRBD1. Germline values: CDR1 LGHNA, CDR2 YSLEER. The CDR3 runs 16 residues. V lost 0 bases to trimming and J lost 4 bases; unmatched junction nucleotides: 4. The CDR3 nucleotides read TGCGCCAGCAGCCAAGATGAGCAGGGGGCCACCGGGGAGCTGTTTTTT. Amino acids: CASSQDEQGATGELFF.

The chain employs TRBV15 and TRBJ2-7, with 7 bases matching TRBD2. Germline values: CDR1 LNHNV, CDR2 YYDKDF (reference sequence). This CDR3 has 15 amino acids. V was clipped by 8 bases and J by 3 bases; unmatched bases: 13. DNA for the CDR3: TGTGCCACCGGTATCAGCGGCGGGAGTGTCTACGAGCAGTACTTC. It translates to CATGISGGSVYEQYF. Full variable domain (remainder filled in from reference TRBV15 and TRBJ2-7): DAMVIQNPRYQVTQFGKPVTLSCSQTLNHNVMYWYQQKSSQAPKLLFHYYDKDFNNEADTPDNFQSRRPNTSFCFLDIRSPGLGDTAMYLCATGISGGSVYEQYFGPGTRLTVT.

The gene calls are TRBV6-1 and TRBJ1-5, with D uncertain. This CDR3 is built from 15 residues. Trimming took 2 bases from V and 3 from J, leaving 11 bases between them. CDR1 is MNHNS, CDR2 SASEGT, per germline. DNA of the CDR3: TGTGCCAGCAGTGAATTGGTAGGGTACAATCAGCCCCAGCATTTT. This codes for CASSELVGYNQPQHF.

The chain carries TRBV27 and TRBJ2-1; no firm D call. This CDR3 is built from 11 residues. Germline assignment: CDR1 MNHEY and CDR2 SMNVEV (reference sequence). Trimming removed 3 bases at V and 9 bases at J, with 6 bases between. CDR3 amino acids: CASSFTGEQFF. For the CDR3, the DNA is TGTGCCAGCAGTTTTACGGGTGAGCAGTTCTTC.

J is TRBJ2-7 and V is TRBV29-1; 8 bases are shared with TRBD2. The CDR3 consists of 13 residues. Trimming at V came to 5 bases and at J to 7 bases, leaving 10 bases not matched to a gene. Germline CDR1 reads SQVTM; CDR2 reads ANQGSEA. CDR3 nucleotide sequence: TGCAGCGTTAGGGAGGGCGGGAGGATGGAGCAGTACTTC. Protein product: CSVREGGRMEQYF.